Sequencing of this T cell receptor beta chain was carried out in a study of blood T cell repertoires in COVID-19. Original analysis: The assay estimated nucleated cells by amplifying reference gene primers. Libraries were prepared by immunoSEQ multiplex PCR; TCRdb keeps only in-frame clonotypes and omits some of them. The V and J calls and clone size are taken from that table; D and trimming were inferred from the DNA. Among 100,000 to 150,000 clones, 80% to 85% were seen once, and the ten largest hold 3.8%. Unmatched junction bases numbered 7, after V lost 8 bases and J lost 5 bases. Germline CDR1 LNHDA, CDR2 SQIVND (reference sequence). The CDR3 consists of 14 residues.

The sequenced material came from peripheral blood. The chain carries TRBV19 and TRBJ2-1, with 9 bases fitting TRBD2. This receptor was obtained from a woman aged 50 to 60 with acute or convalescent COVID-19. The CDR3 DNA reads TGTGCCAGTGGCGGGACTAGCCGGGACAATGAGCAGTTCTTC. This codes for CASGGTSRDNEQFF. Filled out from reference TRBV19 and TRBJ2-1, the complete variable domain reads DGGITQSPKYLFRKEGQNVTLSCEQNLNHDAMYWYRQDPGQGLRLIYYSQIVNDFQKGDIAEGYSVSREKKESFPLTVTSAQKNPTAFYLCASGGTSRDNEQFFGPGTRLTVL.